A selection of T cell receptor beta chains follows, all from one sample in a study of Graves' ophthalmopathy and Graves' hyperthyroidism. TCRdb reanalysed the multiplex PCR reads using MiXCR and keeps one entry per CDR3 protein. The sample yields a few hundred thousand distinct CDR3 sequences, about a sixth seen once. Material for sequencing was peripheral blood. The source of these receptors is an adult woman with stable Graves' hyperthyroidism. The CDR3 runs from the conserved cysteine through the conserved F or W. Each record gives: J gene, clone size, V gene, D gene, CDR3 protein, CDR3 DNA. The D gene is left open where the match is weak. Clone size, where shown, is once, few, many, or a class for clones that have expanded.

J: TRBJ1-1
size: many
V: TRBV2
D: NA
CDR3: CASSEGGIPNTEAFF
DNA: TGTGCCAGCAGTGAAGGGGGTATACCGAACACTGAAGCTTTCTTT

J: TRBJ2-7
size: many
V: TRBV24-1
D: TRBD1
CDR3: CATSDSDRGSEQYF
DNA: TGTGCCACCAGTGATTCCGACAGGGGCAGCGAGCAGTACTTC

J: TRBJ2-5
size: many
V: TRBV3-1
D: NA
CDR3: CASSQEGPYQETQYF
DNA: TGTGCCAGCAGCCAAGAGGGCCCGTACCAAGAGACCCAGTACTTC

J: TRBJ1-1
size: many
V: TRBV29-1
D: NA
CDR3: CSVKQGEAFF
DNA: TGCAGCGTTAAGCAGGGAGAAGCTTTCTTT

J: TRBJ2-2
size: NA
V: TRBV3-1
D: TRBD1
CDR3: CASSQIGTGATGELFF
DNA: TGTGCCAGCAGCCAAATCGGGACAGGGGCCACCGGGGAGCTGTTTTTT

J: TRBJ1-2
size: many
V: TRBV29-1
D: NA
CDR3: CSVPDTDYGYTF
DNA: TGCAGCGTTCCGGACACGGACTATGGCTACACCTTC

J: TRBJ2-2
size: many
V: TRBV28
D: TRBD1
CDR3: CASSNRGRFTGELFF
DNA: TGTGCCAGCAGTAACAGGGGGCGTTTTACCGGGGAGCTGTTTTTT

J: TRBJ2-5
size: many
V: TRBV4-3
D: TRBD1
CDR3: CASSQDAGGDRTRNQYF
DNA: TGCGCCAGCAGCCAAGACGCGGGTGGGGACAGGACACGAAACCAGTACTTC

J: TRBJ2-5
size: many
V: TRBV29-1
D: NA
CDR3: CSVGEPKAREYF
DNA: TGCAGCGTTGGGGAACCGAAGGCTAGAGAGTACTTC

J: TRBJ2-7
size: many
V: TRBV28
D: NA
CDR3: CASSYQGYEQYF
DNA: TGTGCCAGCAGCTACCAGGGTTACGAGCAGTACTTC

J: TRBJ2-7
size: many
V: TRBV6-1
D: TRBD2
CDR3: CASRTTSESYEQYF
DNA: TGTGCCAGCAGAACGACTAGCGAATCCTACGAGCAGTACTTC

J: TRBJ2-5
size: many
V: TRBV6-6
D: TRBD2
CDR3: CASRRLAGYQETQYF
DNA: TGTGCCAGCAGGAGACTAGCGGGATACCAAGAGACCCAGTACTTC

J: TRBJ1-5
size: many
V: TRBV20-1
D: TRBD1
CDR3: CSARGGQGYQPQHF
DNA: TGCAGTGCTAGGGGGGGACAGGGATATCAGCCCCAGCATTTT

J: TRBJ2-2
size: many
V: TRBV11-1
D: NA
CDR3: CASSALRGANTGELFF
DNA: TGTGCCAGCAGCGCCCTGAGGGGGGCGAACACCGGGGAGCTGTTTTTT

J: TRBJ2-7
size: NA
V: TRBV6-2/TRBV6-3
D: NA
CDR3: CASSAGTPHSYEQYF
DNA: TGTGCCAGCAGTGCCGGGACTCCTCACTCCTACGAGCAGTACTTC

J: TRBJ2-3
size: NA
V: TRBV28
D: NA
CDR3: CASSTPGDTDTQYF
DNA: TGTGCCAGCAGTACACCAGGTGACACAGATACGCAGTATTTT

J: TRBJ2-7
size: many
V: TRBV7-2
D: NA
CDR3: CASSPTNMSPNF
DNA: TGTGCCAGCAGCCCAACCAATATGTCGCCGAACTTC

J: TRBJ1-2
size: many
V: TRBV4-2
D: TRBD1
CDR3: CASSHPGGGGYGYTF
DNA: TGTGCCAGCAGCCATCCAGGGGGCGGAGGCTATGGCTACACCTTC

J: TRBJ1-1
size: NA
V: TRBV18
D: NA
CDR3: CASSRSLDTEAFF
DNA: TGTGCCAGCTCAAGGTCCTTGGACACTGAAGCTTTCTTT

J: TRBJ1-5
size: few
V: TRBV20-1
D: TRBD1
CDR3: CSARDNGGTDGGQPQHF
DNA: TGCAGTGCTAGAGATAATGGCGGGACAGATGGAGGGCAGCCCCAGCATTTT

J: TRBJ2-7
size: many
V: TRBV6-5
D: NA
CDR3: CASSYRGGYYEQYF
DNA: TGTGCCAGCAGTTATCGCGGGGGCTACTACGAGCAGTACTTC

J: TRBJ2-7
size: many
V: TRBV7-2
D: TRBD1
CDR3: CASSLRQGSITYEQYF
DNA: TGTGCCAGCAGCTTAAGACAGGGCAGCATCACCTACGAGCAGTACTTC

J: TRBJ2-2
size: many
V: TRBV28
D: NA
CDR3: CASRSGGSTGELFF
DNA: TGTGCCAGCAGATCGGGGGGCTCCACCGGGGAGCTGTTTTTT

J: TRBJ1-1
size: many
V: TRBV6-4
D: NA
CDR3: CASSRSPSGSWRDTEAFF
DNA: TGTGCCAGCAGTCGTTCCCCCTCAGGGAGTTGGCGGGACACTGAAGCTTTCTTT

J: TRBJ1-5
size: many
V: TRBV7-2
D: NA
CDR3: CASSWTASNQPQHF
DNA: TGTGCCAGCAGCTGGACAGCTAGCAATCAGCCCCAGCATTTT

J: TRBJ2-7
size: NA
V: TRBV2
D: TRBD2
CDR3: CASSGLAFITYEQYF
DNA: TGTGCCAGCAGCGGACTAGCGTTTATTACCTACGAGCAGTACTTC

J: TRBJ1-6
size: many
V: TRBV9
D: NA
CDR3: CASSVDAGNSPLHF
DNA: TGTGCCAGCAGCGTAGATGCAGGGAATTCACCCCTCCACTTT